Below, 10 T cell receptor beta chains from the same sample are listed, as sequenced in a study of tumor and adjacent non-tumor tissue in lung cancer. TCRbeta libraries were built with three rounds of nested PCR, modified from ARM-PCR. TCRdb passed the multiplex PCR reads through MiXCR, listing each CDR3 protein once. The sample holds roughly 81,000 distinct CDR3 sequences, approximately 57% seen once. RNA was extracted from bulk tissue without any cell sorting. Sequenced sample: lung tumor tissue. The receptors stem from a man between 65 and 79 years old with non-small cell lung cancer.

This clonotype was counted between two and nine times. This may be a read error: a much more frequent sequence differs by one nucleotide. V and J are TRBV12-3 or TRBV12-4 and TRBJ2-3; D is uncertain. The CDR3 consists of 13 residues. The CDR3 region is CVSSLQGADTQYF. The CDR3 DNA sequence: TGTGTCAGCAGTTTACAAGGTGCAGATACGCAGTATTTT.

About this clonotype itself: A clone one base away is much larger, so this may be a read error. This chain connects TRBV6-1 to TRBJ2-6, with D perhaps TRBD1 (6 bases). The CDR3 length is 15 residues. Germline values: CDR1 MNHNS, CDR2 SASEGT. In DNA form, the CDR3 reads TGTGCCGGCAGGCTCCAGGGGTCTGGGGCCAACGTCCTGACTTTC. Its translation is CAGRLQGSGANVLTF.

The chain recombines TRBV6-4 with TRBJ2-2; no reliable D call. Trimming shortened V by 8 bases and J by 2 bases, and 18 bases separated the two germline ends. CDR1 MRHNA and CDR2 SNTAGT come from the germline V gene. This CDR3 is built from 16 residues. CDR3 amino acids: CASCPRLGVNTGELFF. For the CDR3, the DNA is TGTGCCAGCTGTCCACGGCTAGGAGTAAACACCGGGGAGCTGTTTTTT.

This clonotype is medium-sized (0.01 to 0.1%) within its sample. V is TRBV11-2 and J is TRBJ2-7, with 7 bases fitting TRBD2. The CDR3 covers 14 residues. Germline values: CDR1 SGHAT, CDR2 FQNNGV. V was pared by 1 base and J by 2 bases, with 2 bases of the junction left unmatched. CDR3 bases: TGTGCCAGCAGCTTAGGTGCGGGAGCCTACGAGCAGTACTTC. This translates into CASSLGAGAYEQYF.

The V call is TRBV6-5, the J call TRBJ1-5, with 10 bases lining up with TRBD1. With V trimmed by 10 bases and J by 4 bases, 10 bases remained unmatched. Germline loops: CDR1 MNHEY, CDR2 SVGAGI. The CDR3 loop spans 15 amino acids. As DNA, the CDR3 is TGTGCCATCAGCGTCGGGACAGGGGAGAATCAGCCCCAGCATTTT. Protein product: CAISVGTGENQPQHF.

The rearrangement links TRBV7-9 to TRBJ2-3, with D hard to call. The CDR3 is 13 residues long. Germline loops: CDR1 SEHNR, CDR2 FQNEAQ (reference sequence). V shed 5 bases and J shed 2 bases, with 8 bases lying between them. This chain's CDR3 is CASSRRITDTQYF. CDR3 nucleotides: TGTGCCAGCAGCAGACGAATCACAGATACGCAGTATTTT. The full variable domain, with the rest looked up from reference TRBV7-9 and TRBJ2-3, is DTGVSQNPRHKITKRGQNVTFRCDPISEHNRLYWYRQTLGQGPEFLTYFQNEAQLEKSRLLSDRFSAERPKGSFSTLEIQRTEQGDSAMYLCASSRRITDTQYFGPGTRLTVL.

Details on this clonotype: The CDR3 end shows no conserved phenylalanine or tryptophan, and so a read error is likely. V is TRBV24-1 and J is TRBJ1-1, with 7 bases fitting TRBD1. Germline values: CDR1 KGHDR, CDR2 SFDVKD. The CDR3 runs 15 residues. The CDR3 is CATSDSTGLNTEAFL. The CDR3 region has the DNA TGTGCCACCAGTGACTCGACAGGGTTGAACACCGAAGCTTTCTTA.

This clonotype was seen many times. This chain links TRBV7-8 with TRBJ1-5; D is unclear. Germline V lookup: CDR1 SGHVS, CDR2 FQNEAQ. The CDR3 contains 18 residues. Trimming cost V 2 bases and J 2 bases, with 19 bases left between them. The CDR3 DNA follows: TGTGCCAGCAGCTTAATGGCCGCTGCCCTCTTGGGCAATCAGCCCCAGCATTTT. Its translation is CASSLMAAALLGNQPQHF.

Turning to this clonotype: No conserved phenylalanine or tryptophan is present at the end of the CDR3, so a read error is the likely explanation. CDR3 in amino acids: CSSSQALRSGELFS. DNA of the CDR3: TGCTCCAGCAGCCAAGCTCTCCGTTCCGGGGAGCTGTTTTCT. This rearrangement joins TRBV4-1 to TRBJ2-2; D uncertain. CDR1 is MGHRA and CDR2 is YSYEKL in the germline V gene. This CDR3 is built from 14 residues.

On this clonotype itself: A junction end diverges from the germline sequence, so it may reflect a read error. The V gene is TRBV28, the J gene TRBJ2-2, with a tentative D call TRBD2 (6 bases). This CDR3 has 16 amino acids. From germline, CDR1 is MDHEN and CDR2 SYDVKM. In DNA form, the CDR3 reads TGTACCAGCAGTCCCGTGGGACTCAAGAACACCGGGGAGCTGTTTTTT. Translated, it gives CTSSPVGLKNTGELFF.